This T cell receptor beta chain was captured by sequencing in a study of T-cell memory formation after mild COVID-19. The CDR3 has 17 residues. TCRdb processed the 5' RACE reads anew with MiXCR; each CDR3 protein has one entry. Among approximately 490,000 distinct CDR3 sequences, roughly 20% were seen once, and the ten largest hold roughly an eighth. Study-level findings and limits: Pre-infection memory held some responding clones, suggesting pre-existing cross-reactive T cells responded.

Concerning this clonotype itself: Antigen: not known.

V gene TRBV21-1 combines with J gene TRBJ2-1; TRBD1, the table's D call, lacks a check against the DNA. TRBV21-1 is shown as a pseudogene. This TCR was sampled from an adult woman who had mild COVID-19 (a few samples of this study predate the infection). Cell type and time point are not known. Sample: PBMCs or a T cell subset sorted from them (not recorded which). The CDR3 nucleotides are TGTGCCAGCAGCAAAGAGAGGGGTGGACCTGCCTACAATGAGCAGTTCTTC. Protein: CASSKERGGPAYNEQFF.